The 15 T cell receptor beta chains given below trace back to one sample, sequenced in a study of beta chain features in type 1 diabetes. Of the isolated RNA, all was reverse transcribed, and so the sequenced material was expressed TCRB transcripts. The table came from immunoSEQ multiplex PCR; TCRdb's copy has only in-frame clones and leaves some out. The table lists 300,000 to 400,000 clones, 9.5% to 12% of them singletons. The material sequenced was naive CD4+ T cells from blood. The receptor set was obtained from a woman in her twenties or thirties in good health.

The chain links TRBV29-1 to TRBJ2-3; D gene unclear. Looked up from germline, CDR1 is SQVTM and CDR2 is ANQGSEA. This CDR3 comprises 14 residues. Trimming removed 4 bases from V and 0 bases from J, with 11 bases in between. The CDR3 sequence: CSVAVLSSTDTQYF. The CDR3 nucleotides read TGCAGCGTTGCTGTACTTTCTAGCACAGATACGCAGTATTTT.

The gene calls are TRBV30 and TRBJ2-3; a possible D gene is TRBD1 (6 bases). CDR1 and CDR2 from the germline V gene are GTSNPN and SVGIG (reference sequence). With 5 bases removed from V and 4 bases from J, the gap between germline ends came to 13 bases. The CDR3 runs to 13 residues. The CDR3 region has the DNA TGTGCCTGGGCCCCCAAGGGGGCAGATACGCAGTATTTT. It is translated as CAWAPKGADTQYF.

V usage is TRBV28 and J usage is TRBJ2-1; 13 bases are a match to TRBD2. The J segment lost 13 bases and the V segment lost 8 bases, leaving 5 bases of the junction unmatched. CDR1 MDHEN and CDR2 SYDVKM come from the germline V gene. There are 12 residues in the CDR3. The CDR3 DNA reads TGTGCCAGCGGGAGGACTAGCGGGAGTCAGTTCTTC. Amino acid sequence: CASGRTSGSQFF.

In DNA form, the CDR3 reads TGTGCCAGCAGTCGACAGGGGAGCTCTGGGGCCAACGTCCTGACTTTC. Protein product: CASSRQGSSGANVLTF. The V call is TRBV27, the J call TRBJ2-6; the match to TRBD1 covers 8 bases. The V gene end was trimmed by 5 bases and the J gene end by 0 bases; junction bases not matched to a gene: 3. CDR1 MNHEY and CDR2 SMNVEV come from the germline V gene (reference sequence). The CDR3 loop spans 16 amino acids.

The sample holds a few counts of this clone. The V call is TRBV28, the J call TRBJ2-7, with 7 nucleotides matching TRBD1. The trim removed 5 bases at V and 5 bases at J, leaving 9 bases unmatched. Looked up from germline, CDR1 is MDHEN and CDR2 is SYDVKM. CDR3 length equals 14 residues. This chain's CDR3 is CASSHQDRVDEQYF. The CDR3 DNA reads as TGTGCCAGCAGTCACCAAGACAGGGTTGACGAGCAGTACTTC.

The V and J genes are TRBV7-9 and TRBJ2-1, with 9 bases aligning to TRBD1. This CDR3 is built from 15 residues. V was pared by 3 bases and J by 7 bases, with 7 bases of the junction left unmatched. Germline V lookup: CDR1 SEHNR, CDR2 FQNEAQ (reference sequence). The chain's CDR3 is CASSFRDRVSNEQFF. The DNA for the CDR3 is TGTGCCAGCAGCTTCCGGGACAGGGTTAGTAATGAGCAGTTCTTC.

The chain couples TRBV6-1 to TRBJ2-3, with 8 bases identical to TRBD1. This CDR3 comprises 14 residues. V gave up 5 bases and J gave up 4 bases; unmatched junction bases: 5. Germline V gene lookup returns CDR1 MNHNS and CDR2 SASEGT. The CDR3 nucleotides read TGTGCCAGCAGTCAGGACAGGGTCGCAGATACGCAGTATTTT. It encodes CASSQDRVADTQYF.

In this sample, this clone turned up a few times. The DNA for the CDR3 is TGTGCCAGCAGCGCCCGGGACAGGGAATCTGAAGCTTTCTTT. The encoded protein is CASSARDRESEAFF. This chain joins TRBV7-2 and TRBJ1-1; TRBD1 aligns across 9 bases. The CDR3 has 14 residues. V shed 5 bases, J shed 6 bases, and the junction held 7 bases outside the gene matches. Germline CDR1 and CDR2: SGHTA and FQGNSA.

V usage is TRBV7-3 and J usage is TRBJ1-1; D is ambiguous. The CDR3 covers 13 residues. Trimming stripped 0 bases from V and 5 bases from J, with 7 bases between. CDR1 is SGHTA and CDR2 is FQGTGA in the germline V gene. The CDR3 sequence: CASSLTGRTEAFF. Written as DNA, the CDR3 is TGTGCCAGCAGCTTAACAGGCAGGACTGAAGCTTTCTTT. Complete variable domain (other parts from reference TRBV7-3 and TRBJ1-1): GAGVSQTPSNKVTEKGKYVELRCDPISGHTALYWYRQSLGQGPEFLIYFQGTGAADDSGLPNDRFFAVRPEGSVSTLKIQRTERGDSAVYLCASSLTGRTEAFFGQGTRLTVV.

This clone was recorded a few times. V is TRBV15 and J is TRBJ2-1; 8 bases align to TRBD2. This CDR3 is 15 amino acids long. Trimming removed 3 bases from V and 4 bases from J; junction bases left unmatched: 5. Germline V gives CDR1 LNHNV, CDR2 YYDKDF (reference sequence). The CDR3 sequence is CATSSAGGFYNEQFF. The CDR3 nucleotides are TGTGCCACCAGCAGTGCGGGAGGCTTTTACAATGAGCAGTTCTTC.

This chain links TRBV7-2 with TRBJ2-1; TRBD2 aligns across 7 bases. Germline CDR1 reads SGHTA; CDR2 reads FQGNSA. The CDR3 length is 15 residues. V trimming: 1 base; J trimming: 4 bases; junction bases outside the gene matches: 4. The CDR3 is CASSLDVGGYNEQFF. CDR3 nucleotide sequence: TGTGCCAGCAGCTTAGACGTGGGAGGGTACAATGAGCAGTTCTTC.

This clone was seen a handful of times. The same CDR3 is also encoded by other DNA sequences in this sample. This chain connects TRBV5-1 to TRBJ2-7; 7 nucleotides match TRBD1. CDR1 SGHRS and CDR2 YFSETQ come from the germline V gene. Trimming removed 2 bases from V and 2 bases from J; junction bases left unmatched: 7. The CDR3 has 15 residues. Here the CDR3 reads CASSLLSGQTYEQYF. The CDR3 DNA sequence: TGCGCCAGCAGCTTACTATCGGGACAGACCTACGAGCAGTACTTC. Combining the CDR3 with reference TRBV5-1 and TRBJ2-7 gives the whole variable domain KAGVTQTPRYLIKTRGQQVTLSCSPISGHRSVSWYQQTPGQGLQFLFEYFSETQRNKGNFPGRFSGRQFSNSRSEMNVSTLELGDSALYLCASSLLSGQTYEQYFGPGTRLTVT.

This clone was counted only a few times. The chain couples TRBV7-2 to TRBJ2-2; D is possibly TRBD2 (6 bases). The germline CDR1 and CDR2 sequences are SGHTA and FQGNSA. The V gene lost 5 bases and the J gene lost 0 bases, with 10 bases spanning the gap. CDR3 length: 15 amino acids. The CDR3 protein is CASSGSSANTGELFF. The DNA for the CDR3 is TGTGCCAGCAGCGGATCTAGCGCGAACACCGGGGAGCTGTTTTTT.

This chain uses TRBV19 with TRBJ1-5; maybe TRBD1 (5 bases). This CDR3 is built from 16 residues. Germline CDR1 and CDR2: LNHDA and SQIVND (reference sequence). The germline V and J ends were trimmed by 5 bases and 1 base, with 15 bases remaining between them. The CDR3 DNA follows: TGTGCCAGTAGTTCTCAGGGATCCGGCAGCAATCAGCCCCAGCATTTT. This codes for CASSSQGSGSNQPQHF.

This clone has a handful of counts. The chain uses TRBV27 and TRBJ2-5, with TRBD2 matching over 11 bases. Germline V gives CDR1 MNHEY, CDR2 SMNVEV (reference sequence). The CDR3 is 16 amino acids. Trimming at V came to 5 bases and at J to 5 bases, leaving 10 bases not matched to a gene. The CDR3 DNA reads as TGTGCCAGCAGTGTTACTAGCGGGAGTTCTCGGGAGACCCAGTACTTC. This translates into CASSVTSGSSRETQYF.